This T cell receptor (beta chain) was documented in a study of CD8+ T cells in alopecia areata. About the study: Treated patients were dosed with oral tofacitinib, taking 5 to 10 mg twice daily. General study results and limits: Significant decreases in scalp clonality and expanded CD8+ clones followed tofacitinib treatment. Many expanded lesional clones persisted during tofacitinib (in both scalp and blood).

As for treatment: oral pan-JAK inhibitor, 5-10 mg twice daily. Peripheral blood and lesional scalp punch biopsies came from alopecia areata patients. It was cDNA, reverse transcribed from extracted RNA, that served as the sequencing template. Using immunoSEQ multiplex PCR, the repertoire was profiled, and TCRdb retains in-frame clones only, with some absent. The sample carries around 270,000 clones, 58% recorded once. V gave up 4 bases and J gave up 7 bases, with 20 bases separating them. The CDR3 spans 16 residues. Per germline, CDR1 SGHRS and CDR2 YFSETQ. For this clone: Antigen specificity is unknown.

The receptor comes from a human donor with alopecia areata. The specimen was CD4+ T cells sorted from blood, collected at week 24, from a patient treated with tofacitinib. The chain is built from TRBV5-1 and TRBJ1-4; TRBD1 might be the D (5 bases). This chain's CDR3 is CASSDNTQGVSEKLFF. CDR3 DNA sequence: TGCGCCAGCAGCGACAACACCCAGGGAGTTAGTGAAAAACTGTTTTTT. Using reference TRBV5-1 and TRBJ1-4 for the parts outside the CDR3, the full variable domain is KAGVTQTPRYLIKTRGQQVTLSCSPISGHRSVSWYQQTPGQGLQFLFEYFSETQRNKGNFPGRFSGRQFSNSRSEMNVSTLELGDSALYLCASSDNTQGVSEKLFFGSGTQLSVL.